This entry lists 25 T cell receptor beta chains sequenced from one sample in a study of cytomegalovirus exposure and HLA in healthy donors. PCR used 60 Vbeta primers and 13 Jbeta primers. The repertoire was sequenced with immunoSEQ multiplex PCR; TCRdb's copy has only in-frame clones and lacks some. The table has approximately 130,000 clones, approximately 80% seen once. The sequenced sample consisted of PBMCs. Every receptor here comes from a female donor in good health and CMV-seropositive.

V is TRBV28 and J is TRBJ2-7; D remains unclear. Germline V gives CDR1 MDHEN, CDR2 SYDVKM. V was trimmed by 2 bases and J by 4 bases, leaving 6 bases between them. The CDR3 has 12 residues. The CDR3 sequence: CASSLLWYEQYF. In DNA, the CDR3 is TGTGCCAGCAGTTTACTATGGTACGAGCAGTACTTC.

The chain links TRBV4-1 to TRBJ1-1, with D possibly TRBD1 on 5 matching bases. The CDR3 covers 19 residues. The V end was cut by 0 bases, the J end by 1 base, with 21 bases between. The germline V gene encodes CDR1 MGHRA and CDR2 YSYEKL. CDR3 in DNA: TGCGCCAGCAGCCAAGATCTGGGAGGGGCTCGAGTATCGAACACTGAAGCTTTCTTT. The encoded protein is CASSQDLGGARVSNTEAFF.

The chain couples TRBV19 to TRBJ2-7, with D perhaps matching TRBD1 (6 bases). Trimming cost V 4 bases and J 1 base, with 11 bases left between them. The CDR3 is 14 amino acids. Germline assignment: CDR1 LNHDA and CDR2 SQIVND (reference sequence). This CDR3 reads CASSSPTGSYEQYF. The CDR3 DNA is TGTGCCAGTAGTAGCCCCACAGGGTCCTACGAGCAGTACTTC.

CDR3 sequence: CASSLYRGPDEQFF. The DNA of the CDR3 is TGTGCCAGCAGCTTGTACAGGGGTCCGGATGAGCAGTTCTTC. The J gene is TRBJ2-1, the V gene TRBV5-4; 7 nucleotides agree with TRBD1. V gave up 1 base and J gave up 8 bases; unmatched junction bases: 6. The CDR3 consists of 14 residues. CDR1 SGHNT and CDR2 YYREEE come from the germline V gene (reference sequence). Based on the CDR3 plus reference TRBV5-4 and TRBJ2-1, the full variable domain is ETGVTQSPTHLIKTRGQQVTLRCSSQSGHNTVSWYQQALGQGPQFIFQYYREEENGRGNFPPRFSGLQFPNYSSELNVNALELDDSALYLCASSLYRGPDEQFFGPGTRLTVL.

CDR3 in amino acids: CASSRTGVNGELFF. In DNA form, the CDR3 reads TGTGCCAGCAGTAGGACAGGGGTAAACGGGGAGCTGTTTTTT. The chain joins TRBV27 to TRBJ2-2; 9 positions match TRBD1. This CDR3 comprises 14 residues. The V gene end was trimmed by 5 bases and the J gene end by 7 bases; junction bases not matched to a gene: 5. Germline assignment: CDR1 MNHEY and CDR2 SMNVEV (reference sequence).

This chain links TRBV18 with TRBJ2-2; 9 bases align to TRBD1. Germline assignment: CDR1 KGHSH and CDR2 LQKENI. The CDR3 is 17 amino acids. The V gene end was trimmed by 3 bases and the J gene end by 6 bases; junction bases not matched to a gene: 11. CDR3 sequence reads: CASSPHRDRARSGELFF. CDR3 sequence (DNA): TGTGCCAGCTCACCCCACCGGGACAGGGCAAGGTCCGGGGAGCTGTTTTTT.

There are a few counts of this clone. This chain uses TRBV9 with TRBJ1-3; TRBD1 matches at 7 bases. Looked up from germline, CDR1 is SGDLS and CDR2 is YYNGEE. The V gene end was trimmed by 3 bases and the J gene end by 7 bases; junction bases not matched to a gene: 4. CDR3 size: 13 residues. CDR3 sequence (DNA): TGTGCCAGCAGCGGTTTGGACAGGAACACCATATATTTT. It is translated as CASSGLDRNTIYF.

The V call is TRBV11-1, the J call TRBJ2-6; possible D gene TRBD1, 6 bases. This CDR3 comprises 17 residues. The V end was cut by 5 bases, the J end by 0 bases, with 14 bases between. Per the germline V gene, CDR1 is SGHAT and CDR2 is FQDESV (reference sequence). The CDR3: CASSRDIETSGANVLTF. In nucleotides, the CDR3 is TGTGCCAGCAGCCGGGACATTGAAACCTCTGGGGCCAACGTCCTGACTTTC.

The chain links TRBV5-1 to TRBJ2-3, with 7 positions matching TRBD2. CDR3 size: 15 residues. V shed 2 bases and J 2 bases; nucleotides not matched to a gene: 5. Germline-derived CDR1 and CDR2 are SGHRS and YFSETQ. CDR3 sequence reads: CASSLRDYSTDTQYF. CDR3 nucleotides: TGCGCCAGCAGCTTAAGGGACTACTCCACAGATACGCAGTATTTT.

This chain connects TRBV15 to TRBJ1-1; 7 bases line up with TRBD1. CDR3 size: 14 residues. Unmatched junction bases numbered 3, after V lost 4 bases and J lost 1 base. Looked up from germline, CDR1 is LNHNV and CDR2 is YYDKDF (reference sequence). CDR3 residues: CATSKGAGNTEAFF. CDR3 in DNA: TGTGCCACCAGCAAGGGGGCGGGGAACACTGAAGCTTTCTTT. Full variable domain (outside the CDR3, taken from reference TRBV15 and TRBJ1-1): DAMVIQNPRYQVTQFGKPVTLSCSQTLNHNVMYWYQQKSSQAPKLLFHYYDKDFNNEADTPDNFQSRRPNTSFCFLDIRSPGLGDTAMYLCATSKGAGNTEAFFGQGTRLTVV.

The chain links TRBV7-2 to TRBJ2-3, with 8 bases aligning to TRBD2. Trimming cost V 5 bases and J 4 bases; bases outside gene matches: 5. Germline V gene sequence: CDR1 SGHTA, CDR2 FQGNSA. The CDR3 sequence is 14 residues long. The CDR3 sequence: CASSLSGIADTQYF. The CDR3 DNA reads TGTGCCAGCAGCCTTAGCGGGATAGCAGATACGCAGTATTTT.

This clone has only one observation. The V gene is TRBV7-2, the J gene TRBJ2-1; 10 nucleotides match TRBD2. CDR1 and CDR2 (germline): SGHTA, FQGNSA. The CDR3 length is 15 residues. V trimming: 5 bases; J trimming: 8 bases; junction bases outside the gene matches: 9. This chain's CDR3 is CASSILAGWSYEQFF. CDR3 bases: TGTGCCAGCAGCATACTAGCGGGGTGGTCTTATGAGCAGTTCTTC.

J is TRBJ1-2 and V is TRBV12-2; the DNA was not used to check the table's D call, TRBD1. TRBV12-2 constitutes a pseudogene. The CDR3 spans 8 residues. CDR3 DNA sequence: TGTGCAAGTCGTTTCAGTACCTTC. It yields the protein CASRFSTF.

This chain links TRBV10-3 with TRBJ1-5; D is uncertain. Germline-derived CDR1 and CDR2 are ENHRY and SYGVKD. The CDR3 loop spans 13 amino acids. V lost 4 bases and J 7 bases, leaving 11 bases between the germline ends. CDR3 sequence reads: CAISVSGNQPQHF. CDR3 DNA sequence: TGTGCCATCAGTGTATCAGGAAACCAGCCCCAGCATTTT.

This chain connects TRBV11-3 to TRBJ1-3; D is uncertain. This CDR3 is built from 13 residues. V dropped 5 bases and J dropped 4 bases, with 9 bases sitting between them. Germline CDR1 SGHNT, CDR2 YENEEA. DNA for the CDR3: TGTGCCAGCAGCCCTTCGGGGGGAAACACCATATATTTT. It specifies CASSPSGGNTIYF. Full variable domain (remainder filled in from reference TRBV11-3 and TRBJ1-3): EAGVVQSPRYKIIEKKQPVAFWCNPISGHNTLYWYLQNLGQGPELLIRYENEEAVDDSQLPKDRFSAERLKGVDSTLKIQPAELGDSAVYLCASSPSGGNTIYFGEGSWLTVV.

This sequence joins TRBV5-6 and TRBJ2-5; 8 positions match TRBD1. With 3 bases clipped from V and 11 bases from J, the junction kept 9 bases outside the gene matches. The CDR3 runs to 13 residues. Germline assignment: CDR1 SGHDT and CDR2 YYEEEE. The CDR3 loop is CASSSTGAGEQYF. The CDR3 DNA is TGTGCCAGCAGCTCGACAGGGGCCGGGGAGCAGTACTTC. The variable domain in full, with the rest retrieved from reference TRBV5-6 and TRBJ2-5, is DAGVTQSPTHLIKTRGQQVTLRCSPKSGHDTVSWYQQALGQGPQFIFQYYEEEERQRGNFPDRFSGHQFPNYSSELNVNALLLGDSALYLCASSSTGAGEQYFGPGTRLLVL.

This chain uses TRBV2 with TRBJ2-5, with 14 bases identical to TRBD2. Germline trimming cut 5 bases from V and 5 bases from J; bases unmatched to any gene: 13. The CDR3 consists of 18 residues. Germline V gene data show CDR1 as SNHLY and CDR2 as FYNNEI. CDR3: CASSYNPGLAGVRETQYF. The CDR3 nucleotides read TGTGCCAGCAGTTACAACCCGGGACTAGCGGGGGTTCGGGAGACCCAGTACTTC.

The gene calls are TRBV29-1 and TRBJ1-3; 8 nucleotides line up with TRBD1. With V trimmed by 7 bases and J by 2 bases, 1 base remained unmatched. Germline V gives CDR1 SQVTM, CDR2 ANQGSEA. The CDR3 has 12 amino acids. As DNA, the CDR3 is TGCAGCGCGACAGGGGCTGGAAACACCATATATTTT. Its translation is CSATGAGNTIYF.

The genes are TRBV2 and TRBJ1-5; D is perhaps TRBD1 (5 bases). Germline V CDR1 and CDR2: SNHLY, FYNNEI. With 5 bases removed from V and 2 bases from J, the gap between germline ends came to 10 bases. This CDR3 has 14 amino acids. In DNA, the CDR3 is TGTGCCAGCAGTTTGACAGACGGCAATCAGCCCCAGCATTTT. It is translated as CASSLTDGNQPQHF.

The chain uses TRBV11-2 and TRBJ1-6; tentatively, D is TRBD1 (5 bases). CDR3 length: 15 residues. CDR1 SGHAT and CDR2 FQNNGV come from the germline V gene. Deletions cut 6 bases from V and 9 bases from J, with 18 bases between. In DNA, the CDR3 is TGTGCCAGCAGGAGTGTCAGGGTTTCGCTTTCACCCCTCCACTTT. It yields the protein CASRSVRVSLSPLHF.

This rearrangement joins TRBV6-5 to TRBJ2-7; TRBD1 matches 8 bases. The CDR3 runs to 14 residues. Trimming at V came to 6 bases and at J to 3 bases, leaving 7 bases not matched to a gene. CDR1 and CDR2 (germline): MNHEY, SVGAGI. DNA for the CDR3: TGTGCCAGCAGCCTGGACAGGGCAATCTACGAGCAGTACTTC. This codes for CASSLDRAIYEQYF.

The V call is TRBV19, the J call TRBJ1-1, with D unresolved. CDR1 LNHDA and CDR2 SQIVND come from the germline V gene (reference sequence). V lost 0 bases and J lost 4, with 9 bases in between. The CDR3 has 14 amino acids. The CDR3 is CASSIDKWSTEAFF. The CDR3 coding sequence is TGTGCCAGTAGTATAGATAAGTGGAGCACTGAAGCTTTCTTT.

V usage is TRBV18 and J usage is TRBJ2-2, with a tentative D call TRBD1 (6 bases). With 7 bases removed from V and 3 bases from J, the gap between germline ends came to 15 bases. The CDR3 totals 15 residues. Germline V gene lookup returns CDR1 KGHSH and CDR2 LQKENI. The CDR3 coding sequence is TGTGCCAGCTTCCTGTTGACAGGAGACACCGGGGAGCTGTTTTTT. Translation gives CASFLLTGDTGELFF.

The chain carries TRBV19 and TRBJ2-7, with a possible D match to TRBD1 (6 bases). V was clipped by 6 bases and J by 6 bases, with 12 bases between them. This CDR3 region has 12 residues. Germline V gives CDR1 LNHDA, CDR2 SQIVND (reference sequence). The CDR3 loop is CASSLRGSEQYF. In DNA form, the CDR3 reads TGTGCCAGTAGCCTTAGGGGGTCCGAGCAGTACTTC.

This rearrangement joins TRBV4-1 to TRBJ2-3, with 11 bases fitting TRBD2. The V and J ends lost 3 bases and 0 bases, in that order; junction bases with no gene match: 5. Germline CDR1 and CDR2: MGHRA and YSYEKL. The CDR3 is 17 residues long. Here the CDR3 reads CASSHPSGGSSTDTQYF. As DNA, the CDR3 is TGCGCCAGCAGCCACCCTAGCGGGGGGTCTAGCACAGATACGCAGTATTTT.